The 10 T cell receptor beta chains in this list originate from one sample, sequenced in a study of immune evolution from preneoplasia to lung adenocarcinoma. Repertoires were generated with immunoSEQ multiplex PCR, while TCRdb's copy carries only in-frame clones and drops some. The table has 3,500 to 4,500 clones, over 65% seen once. The sample consisted of FFPE lung adenocarcinoma in situ tissue. These receptors were obtained from a person aged 55-80 years with lung adenocarcinoma.

V gene TRBV9 combines with J gene TRBJ1-5; D remains ambiguous. This CDR3 contains 14 residues. With 5 bases removed from V and 2 bases from J, the gap between germline ends came to 11 bases. In germline, CDR1 is SGDLS, CDR2 YYNGEE. In nucleotides, the CDR3 is TGTGCCAGCAGGGAGGAGGGCGGCAATCAGCCCCAGCATTTT. Protein sequence: CASREEGGNQPQHF.

The chain carries TRBV5-5 and TRBJ1-2, with D unresolved. The V gene lost 5 bases and the J gene lost 2 bases, with 13 bases spanning the gap. The CDR3 length is 14 residues. Germline lookup yields CDR1 SGHKS and CDR2 YYEKEE (reference sequence). In DNA, the CDR3 is TGTGCCAGCAGTTTAAGCGTTCTGAACTATGGCTACACCTTC. Its protein is CASSLSVLNYGYTF. Full variable domain (remainder filled in from reference TRBV5-5 and TRBJ1-2): DAGVTQSPTHLIKTRGQQVTLRCSPISGHKSVSWYQQVLGQGPQFIFQYYEKEERGRGNFPDRFSARQFPNYSSELNVNALLLGDSALYLCASSLSVLNYGYTFGSGTRLTVV.

The CDR3 region is CASSQDVQGSGNTIYF. The CDR3 DNA reads as TGCGCCAGCAGCCAAGATGTTCAGGGGTCGGGAAACACCATATATTTT. The chain has TRBV4-3 and TRBJ1-3; D might be TRBD1 (6 bases). The CDR3 contains 16 residues. Germline V gene lookup returns CDR1 LGHNA and CDR2 YSLEER. V lost 0 bases, J lost 4 bases, and 13 bases lay in between.

This clone was seen just once. The rearrangement joins TRBV6-4 to TRBJ1-1, with D unclear. Trimming removed 5 bases from V and 5 bases from J, with 12 bases in between. The V gene's germline CDR1 is MRHNA and CDR2 SNTAGT. This CDR3 contains 13 residues. This CDR3 reads CASSRTSGTEAFF. The CDR3, as DNA: TGTGCCAGCAGTCGGACCTCGGGAACTGAAGCTTTCTTT.

This sequence joins TRBV30 and TRBJ2-3; D is unresolved. Germline assignment: CDR1 GTSNPN and CDR2 SVGIG (reference sequence). V was pared by 1 base and J by 1 base, with 9 bases between. The CDR3 length is 14 residues. The CDR3, as DNA: TGTGCCTGGAGTGCAGTAGACCGCACAGATACGCAGTATTTT. It translates to CAWSAVDRTDTQYF.

V usage is TRBV5-1 and J usage is TRBJ2-1, with a tentative D call TRBD1 (6 bases). Trimming took off 7 bases at V and 0 bases at J, with 11 bases between the two ends. CDR1 and CDR2 (germline): SGHRS, YFSETQ. This CDR3 spans 14 amino acids. CDR3 residues: CASDEGGSYNEQFF. DNA for the CDR3: TGCGCCAGCGACGAAGGGGGCTCCTACAATGAGCAGTTCTTC.

The genes are TRBV11-2 and TRBJ1-3, with D possibly being TRBD1 (5 bases). The CDR3 is 17 residues long. Germline-derived CDR1 and CDR2 are SGHAT and FQNNGV. V shed 1 base and J shed 0 bases, with 13 bases lying between them. The CDR3 spells CASSLGSQGASGNTIYF. CDR3 sequence (DNA): TGTGCCAGCAGCTTAGGATCTCAGGGCGCCTCTGGAAACACCATATATTTT.

This chain joins TRBV18 and TRBJ1-3; D unclear. This CDR3 is built from 12 residues. Per the germline V gene, CDR1 is KGHSH and CDR2 is LQKENI. Trimming pared 6 bases from V and 4 bases from J, leaving 7 bases between. The CDR3 bases are TGTGCCAGCTCGCCAAGAGGAAACACCATATATTTT. Translating it yields CASSPRGNTIYF.

This rearrangement joins TRBV5-6 to TRBJ1-2; no firm D call. The CDR3 is 11 amino acids. V was clipped by 9 bases and J by 8 bases, with 14 bases between them. CDR1 is SGHDT and CDR2 is YYEEEE in the germline V gene. The CDR3 protein is CATKGLLGYTF. CDR3 in DNA: TGTGCCACCAAGGGATTACTCGGCTACACCTTC.

The rearrangement links TRBV9 to TRBJ2-1; TRBD1 aligns across 7 bases. Germline CDR1 and CDR2: SGDLS and YYNGEE. CDR3 length equals 14 residues. The V and J ends lost 3 bases and 2 bases, in that order; junction bases with no gene match: 2. The CDR3 reads CASSGGGPYNEQFF. Here the CDR3 DNA reads TGTGCCAGCAGCGGAGGGGGCCCCTACAATGAGCAGTTCTTC.